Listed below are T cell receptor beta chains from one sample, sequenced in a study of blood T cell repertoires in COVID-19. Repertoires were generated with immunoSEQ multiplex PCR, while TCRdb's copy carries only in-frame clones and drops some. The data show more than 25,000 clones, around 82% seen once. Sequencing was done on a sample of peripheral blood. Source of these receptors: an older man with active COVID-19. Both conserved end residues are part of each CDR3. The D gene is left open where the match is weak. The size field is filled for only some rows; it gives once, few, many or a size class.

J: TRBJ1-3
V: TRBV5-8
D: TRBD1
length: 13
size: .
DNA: TGTGCCAGCGGCAGACAGGGCGGAAACACCATATATTTT
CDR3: CASGRQGGNTIYF

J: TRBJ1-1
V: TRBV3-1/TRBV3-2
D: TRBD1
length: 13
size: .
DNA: TGTGCCAGCAGGGACAGGGAGAACACTGAAGCTTTCTTT
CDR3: CASRDRENTEAFF

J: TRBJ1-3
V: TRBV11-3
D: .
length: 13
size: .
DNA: TGTGCCAGCCGTTCTTCAGCTGGAAACACCATATATTTT
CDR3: CASRSSAGNTIYF

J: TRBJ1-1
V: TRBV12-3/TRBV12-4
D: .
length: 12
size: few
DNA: TGTGCCAGCAGCTTGACAGGCACTGAAGCTTTCTTT
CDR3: CASSLTGTEAFF

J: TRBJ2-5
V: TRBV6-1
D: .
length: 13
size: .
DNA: TGTGCCAGCAGTGAAGGTAGAACTAGTTCCCAGTACTTC
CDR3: CASSEGRTSSQYF

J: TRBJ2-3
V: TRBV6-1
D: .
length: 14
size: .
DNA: TGTGCCAGCAGTGATGGACAGCTCACAGATACGCAGTATTTT
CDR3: CASSDGQLTDTQYF

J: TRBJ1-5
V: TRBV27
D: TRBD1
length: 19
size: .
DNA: TGTGCCAGCAGTTTATCGGTCGGGACAGGGCAAAGGGGCAATCAGCCCCAGCATTTT
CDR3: CASSLSVGTGQRGNQPQHF

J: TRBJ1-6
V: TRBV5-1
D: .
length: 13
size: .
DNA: TGCGCCAGCAGCTTGGCGGGGTATTCACCCCTCCACTTT
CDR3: CASSLAGYSPLHF

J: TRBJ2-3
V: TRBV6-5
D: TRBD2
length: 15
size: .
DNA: TGTGCCAGCACCAGCGGGGGGGCCGGGGCAGATACGCAGTATTTT
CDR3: CASTSGGAGADTQYF

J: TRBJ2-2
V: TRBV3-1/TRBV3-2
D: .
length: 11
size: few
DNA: TGTGCCAGCAGCCATCATGGAGCCAGGTTTTTT
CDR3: CASSHHGARFF

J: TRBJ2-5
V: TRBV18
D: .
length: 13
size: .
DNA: TGTGCCAGCTCACCACCCTCCTCAGAGACCCAGTACTTC
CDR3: CASSPPSSETQYF

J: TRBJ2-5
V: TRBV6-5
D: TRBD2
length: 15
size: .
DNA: TGTGCCAGCAAAAAGGAACTAGCGGCAGAAGAGACCCAGTACTTC
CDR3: CASKKELAAEETQYF